This TCR beta chain was retrieved from a study of cytomegalovirus exposure and HLA in healthy donors. In the study overall: Unique TCR beta sequences numbering fewer than 130 million came from roughly 180 million T cells in an earlier analysis.

The study's findings and limits: Across donors, sequencing depth was assumed by presence/absence analyses to be roughly uniform.

Amplification used 60 Vbeta primers and 13 Jbeta primers. Sequencing was performed with immunoSEQ multiplex PCR; in TCRdb, only in-frame clones are kept and a portion is missing. This sample has some 80,000 clones; around 76% occur once, and the top ten carry roughly 1.5%. Per the germline V gene, CDR1 is SGHTA and CDR2 is FQGTGA. This CDR3 is built from 16 residues. Points on this clone: Its antigen remains unidentified. The junction departs from germline at one end; a sequencing error may be responsible.

The clonotype originates from a man in his forties in good health and CMV-seronegative. The chain joins TRBV7-3 to TRBJ2-6; maybe TRBD1 (5 bases). Sequenced input: PBMCs. CDR3 loop: CASSSSGLSGANGLTF. CDR3 bases: TGTGCCAGCAGCTCCTCAGGTCTCTCTGGGGCCAACGGCCTGACTTTC.